This is a list of T cell receptor beta chains from one sample in a study of T-cell reconstitution after alpha-beta-depleted transplantation in children. MiXCR was run by TCRdb on the PCR reads, yielding one entry per CDR3 protein. The table has over 400,000 distinct CDR3 sequences, approximately 13% seen once. The sample here was PBMCs from the stem cell graft donor, taken from the stem cell graft. These TCRs come from a human donor who donated a stem cell graft to a child with combined immunodeficiency. Both conserved end residues are part of each CDR3. D genes are given only for firm matches. A row's size may be missing; if present it is once, few, many or a size class.

-	TRBD1	TRBV6-5	TRBJ2-7	16	CASSYLPGQGPYEQYF	TGTGCCAGCAGTTACCTACCGGGACAGGGTCCCTACGAGCAGTACTTC
few	TRBD1	TRBV7-3	TRBJ2-7	15	CASSLTGQGVYEQYF	TGTGCCAGCAGCTTAACGGGACAGGGGGTCTACGAGCAGTACTTC
-	-	TRBV12-3/TRBV12-4	TRBJ1-2	15	CASSSLVQGNYGYTF	TGTGCCAGCAGTTCACTCGTTCAGGGGAACTATGGCTACACCTTC
many	-	TRBV7-9	TRBJ1-2	13	CASRDPGVYGYTF	TGTGCCAGCAGAGATCCAGGGGTCTATGGCTACACCTTC
-	-	TRBV3-1	TRBJ2-3	15	CASSQRLGGADTQYF	TGTGCCAGCAGCCAACGGCTGGGCGGCGCAGATACGCAGTATTTT
many	-	TRBV6-4	TRBJ1-2	15	CASSESGFLGHGYTF	TGTGCCAGCAGTGAGTCGGGCTTCCTGGGCCATGGCTACACCTTC
few	-	TRBV20-1	TRBJ2-2	14	CSASTRTPTGELFF	TGCAGTGCCAGTACGAGAACCCCAACCGGGGAGCTGTTTTTT
many	-	TRBV27	TRBJ2-7	14	CASSLSGASYEQYF	TGTGCCAGCAGTTTATCGGGCGCCTCCTACGAGCAGTACTTC
-	TRBD2	TRBV7-9	TRBJ2-7	15	CASILTSGSAYEQYF	TGTGCCAGCATCTTAACTAGCGGCAGCGCCTACGAGCAGTACTTC
few	-	TRBV20-1	TRBJ1-6	14	CSAQRVGGRFPLHF	TGCAGTGCGCAGAGAGTGGGGGGCCGCTTTCCCCTCCACTTT
many	-	TRBV6-5	TRBJ2-7	15	CASSYRAQGFYEQYF	TGTGCCAGCAGTTACAGGGCCCAGGGCTTCTACGAGCAGTACTTC
-	-	TRBV24-1	TRBJ1-5	15	CATSDSTRINQPQHF	TGTGCCACCAGTGATTCGACTAGGATTAATCAGCCCCAGCATTTT
many	TRBD2	TRBV12-3/TRBV12-4	TRBJ2-7	12	CASEGLAGEQYF	TGTGCCAGCGAAGGGCTAGCGGGGGAGCAGTACTTC
few	TRBD2	TRBV20-1	TRBJ2-2	15	CSARDSGRNTGELFF	TGCAGTGCTAGAGATAGCGGGAGGAATACCGGGGAGCTGTTTTTT
few	TRBD1	TRBV28	TRBJ2-1	16	CASSLAVGRGRNEQFF	TGTGCCAGCAGTTTAGCGGTGGGCAGGGGGCGGAATGAGCAGTTCTTC
few	TRBD2	TRBV27	TRBJ2-7	15	CASSLASGSVYEQYF	TGTGCCAGCAGTTTAGCTAGCGGGAGTGTCTACGAGCAGTACTTC
many	TRBD1	TRBV15	TRBJ2-1	16	CATSRPYQGADNEQFF	TGTGCCACCAGCAGGCCGTATCAGGGGGCGGACAATGAGCAGTTCTTC
many	-	TRBV7-2	TRBJ2-1	16	CASSLQGGNIYNEQFF	TGTGCCAGCAGCTTACAGGGAGGTAACATCTACAATGAGCAGTTCTTC
-	-	TRBV28	TRBJ1-1	14	CASRVIREDTEAFF	TGTGCCAGCAGAGTTATCCGGGAAGACACTGAAGCTTTCTTT
-	-	TRBV3-1	TRBJ2-1	15	CASSLPGLRGNEQFF	TGTGCCAGCAGCCTCCCGGGACTCCGGGGCAATGAGCAGTTCTTC
many	TRBD1	TRBV18	TRBJ1-5	15	CASSAEGASNQPQHF	TGTGCCAGCTCCGCGGAGGGGGCCAGCAATCAGCCCCAGCATTTT
few	-	TRBV5-1	TRBJ1-4	16	CASSPGTLATNEKLFF	TGCGCCAGCAGCCCCGGGACACTGGCAACTAATGAAAAACTGTTTTTT
-	-	TRBV4-3	TRBJ1-2	13	CASSPIFNYGYTF	TGCGCCAGCAGCCCCATCTTCAACTATGGCTACACCTTC
few	-	TRBV7-2	TRBJ2-3	11	CASSFGNTQYF	TGTGCCAGCAGCTTCGGGAATACGCAGTATTTT
few	-	TRBV7-9	TRBJ2-7	13	CASSYDRTYEQYF	TGTGCCAGCAGCTACGACAGAACCTACGAGCAGTACTTC
few	TRBD1	TRBV28	TRBJ1-1	15	CASRRTGQGRTEAFF	TGTGCCAGCAGAAGAACTGGACAGGGAAGGACTGAAGCTTTCTTT
few	-	TRBV2	TRBJ2-5	13	CASSGRQQETQYF	TGTGCCAGCAGTGGTAGGCAGCAAGAGACCCAGTACTTC
few	TRBD2	TRBV28	TRBJ2-7	17	CASSSGTSGTRRGEQYF	TGTGCCAGCAGTTCCGGGACTAGCGGGACTAGAAGGGGTGAGCAGTACTTC
many	-	TRBV12-3/TRBV12-4	TRBJ2-5	13	CASSSTGQETQYF	TGTGCCAGCAGTTCGACAGGCCAAGAGACCCAGTACTTC